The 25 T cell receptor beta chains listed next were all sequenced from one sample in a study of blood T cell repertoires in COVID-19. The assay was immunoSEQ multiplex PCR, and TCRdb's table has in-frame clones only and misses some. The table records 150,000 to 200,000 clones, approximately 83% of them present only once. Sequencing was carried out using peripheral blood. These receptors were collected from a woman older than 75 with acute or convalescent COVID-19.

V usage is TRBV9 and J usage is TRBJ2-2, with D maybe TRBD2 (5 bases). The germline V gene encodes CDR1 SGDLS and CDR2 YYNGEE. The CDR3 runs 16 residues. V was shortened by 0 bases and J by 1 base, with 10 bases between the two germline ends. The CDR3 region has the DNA TGTGCCAGCAGCGTAGATTTGCGGGTGAACACCGGGGAGCTGTTTTTT. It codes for CASSVDLRVNTGELFF.

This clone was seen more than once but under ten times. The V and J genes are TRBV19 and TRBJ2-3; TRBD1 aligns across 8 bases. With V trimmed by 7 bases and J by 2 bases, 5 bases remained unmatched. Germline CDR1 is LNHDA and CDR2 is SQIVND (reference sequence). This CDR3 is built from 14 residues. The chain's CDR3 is CASKSRGLTDTQYF. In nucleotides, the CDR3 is TGTGCCAGTAAGAGCAGGGGGCTCACAGATACGCAGTATTTT.

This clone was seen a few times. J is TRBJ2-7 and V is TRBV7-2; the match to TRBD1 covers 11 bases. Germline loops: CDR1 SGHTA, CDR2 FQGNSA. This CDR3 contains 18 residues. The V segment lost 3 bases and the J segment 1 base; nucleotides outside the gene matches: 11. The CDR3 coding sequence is TGTGCCAGCAGCTTTTTAGGACAGGGGGCCCAACCTTCCTACGAGCAGTACTTC. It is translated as CASSFLGQGAQPSYEQYF.

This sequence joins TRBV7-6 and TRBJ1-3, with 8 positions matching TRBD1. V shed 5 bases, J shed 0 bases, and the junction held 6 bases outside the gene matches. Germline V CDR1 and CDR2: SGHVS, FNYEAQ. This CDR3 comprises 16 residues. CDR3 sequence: CASSPGTGTSGNTIYF. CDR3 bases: TGTGCCAGCAGCCCCGGGACAGGTACCTCTGGAAACACCATATATTTT.

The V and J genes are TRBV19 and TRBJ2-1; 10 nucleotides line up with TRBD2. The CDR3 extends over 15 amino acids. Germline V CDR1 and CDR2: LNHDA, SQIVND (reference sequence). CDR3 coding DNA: TGTGCGCAGATAACCGGACTAGCGGAGTACAATGAGCAGTTCTTC. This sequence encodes CAQITGLAEYNEQFF.

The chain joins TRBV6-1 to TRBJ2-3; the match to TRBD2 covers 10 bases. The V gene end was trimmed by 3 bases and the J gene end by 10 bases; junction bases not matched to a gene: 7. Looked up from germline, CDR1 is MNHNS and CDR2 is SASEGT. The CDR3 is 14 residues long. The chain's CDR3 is CASSESGRAHAQYF. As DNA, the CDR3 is TGTGCCAGCAGTGAGAGCGGGAGGGCCCATGCGCAGTATTTT.

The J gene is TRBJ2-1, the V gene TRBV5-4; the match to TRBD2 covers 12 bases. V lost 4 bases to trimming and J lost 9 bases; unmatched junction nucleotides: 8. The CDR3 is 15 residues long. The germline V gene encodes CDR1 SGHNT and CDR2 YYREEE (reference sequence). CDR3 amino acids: CASSPPLAGGGEQFF. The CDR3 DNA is TGTGCCAGCAGCCCGCCCCTAGCGGGAGGGGGTGAGCAGTTCTTC.

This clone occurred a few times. The CDR3 loop is CASSLLQGGDYGYTF. CDR3 nucleotides: TGTGCCAGCAGCCTTCTTCAGGGAGGGGACTATGGCTACACCTTC. The chain couples TRBV7-6 to TRBJ1-2, with D perhaps TRBD1 (5 bases). Deletions cut 5 bases from V and 3 bases from J, with 16 bases between. The CDR3 spans 15 residues. The germline gives CDR1 SGHVS, CDR2 FNYEAQ.

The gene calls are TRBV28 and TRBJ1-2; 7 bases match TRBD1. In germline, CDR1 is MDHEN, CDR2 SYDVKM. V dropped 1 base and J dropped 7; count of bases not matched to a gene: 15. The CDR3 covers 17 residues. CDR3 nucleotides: TGTGCCAGCAGTTTATTCAGCCTCACACAGGGGCAGGGTGGCTACACCTTC. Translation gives CASSLFSLTQGQGGYTF.

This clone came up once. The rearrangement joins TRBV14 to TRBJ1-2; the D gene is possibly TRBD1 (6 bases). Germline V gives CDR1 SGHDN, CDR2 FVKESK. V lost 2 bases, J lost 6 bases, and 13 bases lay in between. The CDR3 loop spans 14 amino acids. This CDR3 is CASSQTTRGNGYTF. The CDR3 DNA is TGTGCCAGCAGCCAAACTACCAGGGGTAATGGCTACACCTTC.

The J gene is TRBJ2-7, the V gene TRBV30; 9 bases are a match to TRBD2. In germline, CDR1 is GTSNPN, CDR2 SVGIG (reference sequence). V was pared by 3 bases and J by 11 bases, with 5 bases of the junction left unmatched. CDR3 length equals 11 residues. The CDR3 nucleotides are TGTGCCTGGAGGGTAGCGGGAGTGGAGTACTTC. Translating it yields CAWRVAGVEYF.

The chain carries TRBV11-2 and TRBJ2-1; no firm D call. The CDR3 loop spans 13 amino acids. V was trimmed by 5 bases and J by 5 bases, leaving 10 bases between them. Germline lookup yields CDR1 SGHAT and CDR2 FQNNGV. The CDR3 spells CASSQGRNNEQFF. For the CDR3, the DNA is TGTGCCAGCAGCCAAGGCAGGAACAATGAGCAGTTCTTC.

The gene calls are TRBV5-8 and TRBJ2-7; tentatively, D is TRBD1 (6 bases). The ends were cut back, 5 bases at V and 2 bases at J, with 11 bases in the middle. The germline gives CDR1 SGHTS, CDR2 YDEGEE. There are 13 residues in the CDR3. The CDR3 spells CASRRRTAYEQYF. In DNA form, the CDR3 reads TGTGCCAGCAGACGACGGACAGCCTACGAGCAGTACTTC.

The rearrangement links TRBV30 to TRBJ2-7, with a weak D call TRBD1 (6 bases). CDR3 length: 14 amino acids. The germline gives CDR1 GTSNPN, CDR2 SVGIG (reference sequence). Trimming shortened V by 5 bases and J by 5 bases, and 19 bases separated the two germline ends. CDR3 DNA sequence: TGTGCCTGGGGTAGAGAGGGGGTCGGCGACGAGCAGTACTTC. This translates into CAWGREGVGDEQYF.

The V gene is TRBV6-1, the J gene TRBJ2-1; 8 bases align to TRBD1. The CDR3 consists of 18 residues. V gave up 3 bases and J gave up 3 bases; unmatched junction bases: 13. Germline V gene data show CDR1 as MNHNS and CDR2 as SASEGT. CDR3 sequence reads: CASSERTGTRQLYNEQFF. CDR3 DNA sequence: TGTGCCAGCAGTGAGAGGACAGGGACTCGTCAACTCTACAATGAGCAGTTCTTC.

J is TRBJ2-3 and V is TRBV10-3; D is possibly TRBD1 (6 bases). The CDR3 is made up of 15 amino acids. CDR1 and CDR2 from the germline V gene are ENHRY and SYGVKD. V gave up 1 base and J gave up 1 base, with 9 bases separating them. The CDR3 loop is CAISEYRVGTDTQYF. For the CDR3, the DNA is TGTGCCATCAGTGAGTACAGGGTAGGCACAGATACGCAGTATTTT.

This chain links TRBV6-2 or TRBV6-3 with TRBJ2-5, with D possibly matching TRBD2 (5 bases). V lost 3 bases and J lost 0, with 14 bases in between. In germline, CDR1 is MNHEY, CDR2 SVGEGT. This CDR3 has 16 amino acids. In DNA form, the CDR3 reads TGTGCCAGCAGTTATCGAGGGAACGGGTACCAAGAGACCCAGTACTTC. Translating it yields CASSYRGNGYQETQYF.

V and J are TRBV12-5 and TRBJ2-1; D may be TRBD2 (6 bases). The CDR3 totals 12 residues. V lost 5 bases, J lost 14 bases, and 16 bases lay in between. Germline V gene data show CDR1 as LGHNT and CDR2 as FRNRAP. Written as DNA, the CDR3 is TGTGCTAGTGGTCAACCCTCGGGCGGGGAGTTCTTC. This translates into CASGQPSGGEFF.

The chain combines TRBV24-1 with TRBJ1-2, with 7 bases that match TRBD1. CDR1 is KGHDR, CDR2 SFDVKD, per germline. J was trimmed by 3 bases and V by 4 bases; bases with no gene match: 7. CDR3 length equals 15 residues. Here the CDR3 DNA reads TGTGCCACCAGTGAGGGGGGACAGACAGACTATGGCTACACCTTC. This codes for CATSEGGQTDYGYTF.

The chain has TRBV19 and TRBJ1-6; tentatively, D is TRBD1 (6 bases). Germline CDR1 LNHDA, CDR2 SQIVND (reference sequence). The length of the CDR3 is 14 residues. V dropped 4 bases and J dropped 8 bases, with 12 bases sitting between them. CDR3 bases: TGTGCCAGTAGTACCCCGTCAGGGGATTCACCCCTCCACTTT. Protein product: CASSTPSGDSPLHF.

The CDR3 DNA sequence: TGTGCCAGCTCACCTTCCGGGACAGGGGGCCTCAACTATCGGGGCTACACCTTC. This codes for CASSPSGTGGLNYRGYTF. The rearrangement joins TRBV18 to TRBJ1-2; 12 nucleotides match TRBD1. V trimming: 3 bases; J trimming: 8 bases; junction bases outside the gene matches: 16. The CDR3 has 18 residues. The germline V gene encodes CDR1 KGHSH and CDR2 LQKENI.

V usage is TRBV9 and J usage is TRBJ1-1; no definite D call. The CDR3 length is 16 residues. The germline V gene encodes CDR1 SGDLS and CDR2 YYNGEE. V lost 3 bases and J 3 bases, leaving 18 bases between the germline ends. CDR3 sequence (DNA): TGTGCCAGCAGCGCTACTAATTGGATTAGCGACACTGAAGCTTTCTTT. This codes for CASSATNWISDTEAFF.

The CDR3 protein is CATGVGYEQYF. The CDR3, as DNA: TGTGCGACGGGAGTCGGCTACGAGCAGTACTTC. The chain is built from TRBV12-3 or TRBV12-4 and TRBJ2-7; possible D gene TRBD2, 6 bases. The CDR3 totals 11 residues.

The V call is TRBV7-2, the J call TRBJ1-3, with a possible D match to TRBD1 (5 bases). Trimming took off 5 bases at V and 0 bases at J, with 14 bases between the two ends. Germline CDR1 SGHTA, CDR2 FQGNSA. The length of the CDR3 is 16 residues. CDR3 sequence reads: CASSHSQGFSGNTIYF. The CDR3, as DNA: TGTGCCAGCAGCCACTCTCAGGGATTCTCTGGAAACACCATATATTTT.

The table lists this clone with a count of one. The CDR3 DNA reads as TGTGCCTGGAGTGCATTCAGGGGGGTGAACACTGAAGCTTTCTTT. It encodes CAWSAFRGVNTEAFF. This sequence joins TRBV30 and TRBJ1-1; 7 bases line up with TRBD1. V was pared by 1 base and J by 0 bases, with 5 bases of the junction left unmatched. The CDR3 is 15 residues long. In germline, CDR1 is GTSNPN, CDR2 SVGIG (reference sequence).